These 4 T cell receptor beta chains were sequenced from one sample in a study of T-cell memory formation after mild COVID-19. TCRdb fed the 5' RACE reads into MiXCR, producing one record per CDR3 protein. The table records 90,000 to 120,000 distinct CDR3 sequences, around an eighth of them present only once. The sample was PBMCs or a T cell subset sorted from them (not recorded which). Receptors originate from a man younger than 35 who had mild COVID-19 (a few samples of this study predate the infection). Cell type and time point are not known.

This chain connects TRBV7-8 to TRBJ2-2, with TRBD2 matching 16 bases. This CDR3 has 20 amino acids. Trimming cost V 4 bases and J 4 bases; bases outside gene matches: 12. Germline assignment: CDR1 SGHVS and CDR2 FQNEAQ. CDR3 nucleotides: TGTGCCAGCAGCTCCCCACCGGGACTAGCGGGGGGGCAAGGCACCGGGGAGCTGTTTTTT. Protein sequence: CASSSPPGLAGGQGTGELFF. Supplemented by reference TRBV7-8 and TRBJ2-2, the full variable domain reads GAGVSQSPRYKVAKRGQDVALRCDPISGHVSLFWYQQALGQGPEFLTYFQNEAQLDKSGLPSDRFFAERPEGSVSTLKIQRTQQEDSAVYLCASSSPPGLAGGQGTGELFFGEGSRLTVL.

This clonotype has a handful of counts. The V gene is TRBV4-2, the J gene TRBJ2-7; D ambiguous. V lost 0 bases and J lost 5, with 14 bases in between. Per the germline V gene, CDR1 is LGHNA and CDR2 is YNFKEQ. The CDR3 is made up of 15 amino acids. Here the CDR3 DNA reads TGTGCCAGCAGCCAAGAGCTCCTTAACGAAAACGAGCAGTACTTC. This codes for CASSQELLNENEQYF.

This clonotype has just a few counts. CDR3 DNA: TGTGCCAGCAGCTTAAACCCGGGAGGTTATGCAGATACGCAGTATTTT. Translated, it gives CASSLNPGGYADTQYF. The chain combines TRBV13 with TRBJ2-3, with 7 bases matching TRBD2. V was pared by 2 bases and J by 4 bases, with 9 bases of the junction left unmatched. The CDR3 spans 16 residues. Germline V CDR1 and CDR2: PRHDT, FYEKMQ (reference sequence).

The CDR3 region has the DNA TGTGCCAGCAGTTACGTGACCCGGGCAGGGGGATATGAAGCTTTCTTT. Translation: CASSYVTRAGGYEAFF. The chain recombines TRBV6-2 or TRBV6-3 with TRBJ1-1, with 7 nucleotides matching TRBD1. The CDR3 is 16 amino acids. Germline-derived CDR1 and CDR2 are MNHEY and SVGEGT. V shed 2 bases and J 7 bases; nucleotides not matched to a gene: 13.